A selection of T cell receptor beta chains follows, all from one sample in a study of cytomegalovirus exposure and HLA in healthy donors. Using immunoSEQ multiplex PCR, the repertoire was profiled, and TCRdb retains in-frame clones only, with some absent. The sample yields approximately 110,000 clones, around 94% seen once. Material: PBMCs. These receptors were collected from a woman younger than 30 in good health and CMV-seronegative. The CDR3 runs from the conserved cysteine through the conserved F or W. Fields, in order: D gene, V gene, J gene, CDR3 protein. D genes are given only for firm matches.

D gene: NA; V gene: TRBV5-6; J gene: TRBJ1-1; CDR3 protein: CASSFERGNEAFF
D gene: NA; V gene: TRBV5-1; J gene: TRBJ1-2; CDR3 protein: CASSLSLGSLPEYYGYTF
D gene: NA; V gene: TRBV30; J gene: TRBJ1-2; CDR3 protein: CAWSVLGGGYTF
D gene: TRBD1; V gene: TRBV18; J gene: TRBJ1-3; CDR3 protein: CASSRDREPSGNTIYF
D gene: TRBD1; V gene: TRBV6-1; J gene: TRBJ1-5; CDR3 protein: CASSGEGGGWPQHF
D gene: NA; V gene: TRBV10-2; J gene: TRBJ1-1; CDR3 protein: CASRERGAGRAFF
D gene: TRBD1; V gene: TRBV14; J gene: TRBJ1-6; CDR3 protein: CASSQTGANSPLHF
D gene: TRBD2; V gene: TRBV19; J gene: TRBJ2-2; CDR3 protein: CASSIPAGGITGELFF
D gene: TRBD1; V gene: TRBV5-4; J gene: TRBJ1-5; CDR3 protein: CASSSLPGGPQHF
D gene: TRBD1; V gene: TRBV7-2; J gene: TRBJ2-7; CDR3 protein: CASSSHRGRYEQYF